This T cell receptor beta chain was identified in a study of STAT5B mutations in CD4+ large granular lymphocyte leukemia. The germline CDR1 and CDR2 sequences are SQVTM and ANQGSEA. Trimming pared 7 bases from V and 3 bases from J, leaving 9 bases between. The CDR3 sequence is 11 residues long. Notes on the study in general: Data were not HLA-matched across samples.

Healthy controls were blood donor buffy coats. This clone has a handful of counts. Its antigen remains unidentified. Clones were sequenced by immunoSEQ multiplex PCR, and TCRdb holds only the in-frame ones, with some missing. Of about 32,000 clones listed, around four fifths are singletons. This clonotype was obtained from a human donor in good health. V usage is TRBV29-1 and J usage is TRBJ1-1; the D is unclear. The material sequenced was CD4+ T cells from blood buffy coats. CDR3 in DNA: TGCAGCGGGTTAAGGGACACTGAAGCTTTCTTT. This translates into CSGLRDTEAFF.